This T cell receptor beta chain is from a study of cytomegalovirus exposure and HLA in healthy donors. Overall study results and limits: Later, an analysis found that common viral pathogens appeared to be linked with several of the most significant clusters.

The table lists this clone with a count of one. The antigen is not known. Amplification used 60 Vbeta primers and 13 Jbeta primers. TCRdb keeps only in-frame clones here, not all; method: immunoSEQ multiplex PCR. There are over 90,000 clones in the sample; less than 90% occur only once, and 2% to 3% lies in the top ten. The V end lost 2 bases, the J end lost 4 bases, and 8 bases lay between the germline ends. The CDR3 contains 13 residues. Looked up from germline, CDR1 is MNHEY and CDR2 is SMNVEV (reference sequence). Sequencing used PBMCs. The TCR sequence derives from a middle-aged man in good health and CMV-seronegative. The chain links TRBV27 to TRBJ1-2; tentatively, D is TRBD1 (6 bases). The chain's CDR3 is CASSLQGFYGYTF. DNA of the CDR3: TGTGCCAGCAGTTTACAGGGGTTCTATGGCTACACCTTC.